This T cell receptor (beta chain) is from a study of cytomegalovirus exposure and HLA in healthy donors. Study-wide results and limits: Within the 95 to 150 validation repertoires, first-cohort TCR clusters tended to co-occur, according to a later analysis. Many donors carried some public TCRs, although rarity characterized most TCR sequences.

The donors formed part of the approximately 120-subject validation cohort, distinct from the roughly 640-subject first cohort. Germline V lookup: CDR1 SGHDT, CDR2 YYEEEE. This CDR3 is 14 amino acids long. Trimming took off 0 bases at V and 3 bases at J, with 7 bases between the two ends. Concerning this clone itself: Its target is unknown.

This table comes from immunoSEQ multiplex PCR, and its TCRdb copy is limited to in-frame clones, with some not included. The repertoire holds some 150,000 clones, with 94% as singletons. The chain recombines TRBV5-6 with TRBJ2-1; D not certain. The clonotype originates from a man younger than 30 in good health and CMV-seropositive. Sequencing was done on a sample of PBMCs. The chain's CDR3 is CASSLGRSYNEQFF. For the CDR3, the DNA is TGTGCCAGCAGCTTGGGACGGAGCTACAATGAGCAGTTCTTC.